This entry lists 6 T cell receptor beta chains sequenced from one sample in a study of identical twins. Each CDR3 protein gets one entry after TCRdb re-called the 5' RACE reads with MiXCR. The table records about 450,000 distinct CDR3 sequences, less than 20% of them present only once. The sample was naive T cells sorted from blood. The source of these receptors is a man aged 50-60 years in good health.

The chain employs TRBV5-5 and TRBJ2-3; 10 bases are shared with TRBD1. CDR1 and CDR2 (germline): SGHKS, YYEKEE (reference sequence). The CDR3 runs to 15 residues. V shed 3 bases, J shed 5 bases, and the junction held 6 bases outside the gene matches. The CDR3 loop reads CASSSLRDRGDTQYF. Here the CDR3 DNA reads TGTGCCAGCAGCTCATTACGGGACAGGGGAGATACGCAGTATTTT.

At least ten counts were recorded for this clonotype. This chain joins TRBV12-3 or TRBV12-4 and TRBJ1-1; the D is unclear. The CDR3 extends over 14 amino acids. Between the trimmed V and J ends, which lost 3 bases and 2 bases, there was a span of 10 bases. CDR3 in amino acids: CASSFFHSNTEAFF. DNA for the CDR3: TGTGCCAGCAGTTTTTTTCACAGCAACACTGAAGCTTTCTTT.

This clonotype was seen repeatedly, ten times or more. J is TRBJ2-1 and V is TRBV9, with 8 bases lining up with TRBD2. The CDR3 consists of 15 residues. Germline loops: CDR1 SGDLS, CDR2 YYNGEE. Trimming removed 2 bases from V and 7 bases from J; junction bases left unmatched: 8. DNA of the CDR3: TGTGCCAGCAGCGTCTCTAGCGGGCGGTTAAATGAGCAGTTCTTC. It codes for CASSVSSGRLNEQFF.

A few counts support this clonotype. The rearrangement links TRBV6-5 to TRBJ2-4; D is perhaps TRBD2 (6 bases). The germline V and J ends were trimmed by 7 bases and 5 bases, with 9 bases remaining between them. This CDR3 has 12 amino acids. Germline V gives CDR1 MNHEY, CDR2 SVGAGI. CDR3 sequence (DNA): TGTGCCAGCACTAGCGTCGAAAACATTCAGTACTTC. Its protein product is CASTSVENIQYF.

This clonotype was observed at least ten times. The chain combines TRBV7-8 with TRBJ2-3, with 12 bases matching TRBD2. The CDR3 extends over 19 amino acids. The V segment lost 7 bases and the J segment 5 bases; nucleotides outside the gene matches: 19. Germline V gives CDR1 SGHVS, CDR2 FQNEAQ. CDR3 DNA sequence: TGTGCCAGCACCCCCCAGGCCTCGGGACTAGCGGGTTTCGGAGATACGCAGTATTTT. Its protein product is CASTPQASGLAGFGDTQYF.

The chain has TRBV4-2 and TRBJ2-3; tentatively, D is TRBD1 or TRBD2 (5 bases each). The CDR3 covers 14 residues. V lost 4 bases, J lost 4 bases, and 12 bases lay in between. The germline V gene has CDR1 LGHNA and CDR2 YNFKEQ. CDR3 nucleotide sequence: TGTGCCAGCAGCCGTGGGACCGAACCAGATACGCAGTATTTT. It yields the protein CASSRGTEPDTQYF.